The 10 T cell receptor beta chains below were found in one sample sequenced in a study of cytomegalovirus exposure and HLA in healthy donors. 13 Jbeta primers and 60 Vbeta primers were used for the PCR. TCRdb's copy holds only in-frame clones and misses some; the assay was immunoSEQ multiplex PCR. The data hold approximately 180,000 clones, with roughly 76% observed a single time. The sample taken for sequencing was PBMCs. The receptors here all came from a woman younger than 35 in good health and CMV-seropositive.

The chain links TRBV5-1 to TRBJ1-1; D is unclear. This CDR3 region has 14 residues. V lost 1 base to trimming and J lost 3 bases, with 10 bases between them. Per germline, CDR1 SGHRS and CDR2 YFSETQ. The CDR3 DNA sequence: TGCGCCAGCAGCTTGAGCCGGTCCTACACTGAAGCTTTCTTT. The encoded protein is CASSLSRSYTEAFF.

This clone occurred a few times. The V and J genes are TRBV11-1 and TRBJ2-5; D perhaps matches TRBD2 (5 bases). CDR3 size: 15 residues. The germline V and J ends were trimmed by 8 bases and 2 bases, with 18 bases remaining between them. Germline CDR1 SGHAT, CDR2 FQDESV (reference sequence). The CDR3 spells CASSSLQAVQETQYF. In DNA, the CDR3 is TGTGCCAGCTCATCTCTACAAGCGGTGCAAGAGACCCAGTACTTC.

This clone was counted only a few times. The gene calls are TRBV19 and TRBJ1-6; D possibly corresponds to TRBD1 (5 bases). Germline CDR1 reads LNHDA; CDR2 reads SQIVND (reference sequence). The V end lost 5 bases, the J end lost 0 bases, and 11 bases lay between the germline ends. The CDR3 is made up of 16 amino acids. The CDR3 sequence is CASSEDRSSYNSPLHF. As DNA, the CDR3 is TGTGCCAGTAGTGAAGACAGAAGCTCCTATAATTCACCCCTCCACTTT.

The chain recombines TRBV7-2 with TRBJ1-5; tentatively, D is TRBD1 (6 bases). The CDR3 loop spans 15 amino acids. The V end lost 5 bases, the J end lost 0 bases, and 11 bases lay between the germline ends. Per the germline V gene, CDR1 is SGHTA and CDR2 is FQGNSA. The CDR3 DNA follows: TGTGCCAGCAGCCCAGGGGTGAATAGCAATCAGCCCCAGCATTTT. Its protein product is CASSPGVNSNQPQHF.

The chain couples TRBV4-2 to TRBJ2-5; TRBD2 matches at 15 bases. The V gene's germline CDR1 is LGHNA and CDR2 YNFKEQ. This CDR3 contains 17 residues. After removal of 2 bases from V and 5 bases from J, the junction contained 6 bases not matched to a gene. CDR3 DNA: TGTGCCAGCAGCCAACTTGGGACTAGCGGGGGGAGGGAGACCCAGTACTTC. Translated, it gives CASSQLGTSGGRETQYF.

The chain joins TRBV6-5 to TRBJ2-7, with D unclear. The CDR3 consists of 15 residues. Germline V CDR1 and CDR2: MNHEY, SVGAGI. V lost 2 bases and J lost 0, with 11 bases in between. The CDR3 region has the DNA TGTGCCAGCAGTTACCTTGATCCGGGCTCCTACGAGCAGTACTTC. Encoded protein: CASSYLDPGSYEQYF.

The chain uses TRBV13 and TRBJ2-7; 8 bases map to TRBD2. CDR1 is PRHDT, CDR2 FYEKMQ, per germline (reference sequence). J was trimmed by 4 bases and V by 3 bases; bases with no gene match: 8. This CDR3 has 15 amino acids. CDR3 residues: CASSFSGELNYEQYF. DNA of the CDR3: TGTGCCAGCAGCTTTAGCGGGGAGCTTAATTACGAGCAGTACTTC.

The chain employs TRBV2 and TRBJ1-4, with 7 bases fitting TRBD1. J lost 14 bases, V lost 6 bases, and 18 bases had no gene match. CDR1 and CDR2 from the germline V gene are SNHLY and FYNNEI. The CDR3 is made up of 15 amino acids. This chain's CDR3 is CASRTGQHFFSRLFF. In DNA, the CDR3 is TGTGCCAGCAGGACGGGACAGCACTTCTTCTCAAGGCTGTTTTTT.

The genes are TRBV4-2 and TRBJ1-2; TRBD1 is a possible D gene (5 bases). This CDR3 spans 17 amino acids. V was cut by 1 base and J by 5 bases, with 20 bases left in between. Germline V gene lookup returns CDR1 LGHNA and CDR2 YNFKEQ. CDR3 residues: CASSQGGGGVIGYGYTF. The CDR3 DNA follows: TGTGCCAGCAGCCAAGGAGGAGGAGGGGTGATTGGTTATGGCTACACCTTC.

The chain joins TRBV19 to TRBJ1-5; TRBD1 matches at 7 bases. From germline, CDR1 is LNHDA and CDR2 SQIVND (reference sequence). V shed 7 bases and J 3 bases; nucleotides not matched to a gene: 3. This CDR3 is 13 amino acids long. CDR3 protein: CASNDRVNQPQHF. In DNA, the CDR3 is TGTGCCAGTAACGACAGGGTCAATCAGCCCCAGCATTTT.